Each of the 13 T cell receptor beta chains below was sequenced from the same sample in a study of molecular identifiers for immune sequencing clone quantification. Each CDR3 protein gets one entry after TCRdb re-called the PCR reads with MiXCR. The table includes more than 550,000 distinct CDR3 sequences, about 25% detected once. Sequencing was done on a sample of naive CD8+ T cells from blood, with Jurkat cell RNA spiked in. Subset noted: FACS-sorted CD8+CD4-CCR7+CD45RA+ naive T cells. The receptors come from a human donor in good health. Some libraries in this study had Jurkat cell RNA spiked in.

This clonotype was picked up a small number of times. V and J are TRBV27 and TRBJ2-5; maybe TRBD2 (6 bases). Trimming removed 5 bases at V and 1 base at J, with 20 bases between. CDR1 MNHEY and CDR2 SMNVEV come from the germline V gene (reference sequence). The length of the CDR3 is 17 residues. CDR3: CASSPPGGEEGQETQYF. The CDR3 bases are TGTGCCAGCAGTCCCCCCGGCGGGGAGGAGGGCCAAGAGACCCAGTACTTC.

In the case of this clonotype: An end of the junction differs from the germline gene, which may be a read error. The DNA of the CDR3 is TGTGTCAGCAGCCATGCACTAGCGGGAGATTACACCGGGGAGCTGTTTTTT. Its translation is CVSSHALAGDYTGELFF. This chain uses TRBV12-3 or TRBV12-4 with TRBJ2-2; 11 bases fit TRBD2. The CDR3 consists of 17 residues.

This clonotype appeared a few times. A much bigger clone sits one base away, suggesting this may be a read error. V gene TRBV19 combines with J gene TRBJ2-3; D is unresolved. The V gene's germline CDR1 is LNHDA and CDR2 SQIVND (reference sequence). The CDR3 has 11 residues. V gave up 9 bases and J gave up 2 bases, with 6 bases separating them. The CDR3 region is CASTNTDTQYF. The CDR3 bases are TGTGCCAGCACTAACACAGATACGCAGTATTTT.

The sample holds a few counts of this clonotype. J is TRBJ2-3 and V is TRBV20-1, with 8 bases fitting TRBD2. CDR1 and CDR2 from the germline V gene are DFQATT and SNEGSKA (reference sequence). The length of the CDR3 is 15 residues. With 1 base clipped from V and 2 bases from J, the junction kept 5 bases outside the gene matches. The CDR3 DNA follows: TGCAGTGCTAGAGCAAGCGGGAGTTACACAGATACGCAGTATTTT. It is translated as CSARASGSYTDTQYF.

This clonotype occurred a few times. The V and J genes are TRBV27 and TRBJ2-7, with D tentatively TRBD1 or TRBD2 (5 bases each). V was trimmed by 1 base and J by 3 bases, leaving 10 bases between them. CDR3 size: 14 residues. Germline loops: CDR1 MNHEY, CDR2 SMNVEV (reference sequence). DNA of the CDR3: TGTGCCAGCAGTTTATGGGGACCGAACTACGAGCAGTACTTC. Protein: CASSLWGPNYEQYF.

Turning to this clonotype: One base away lies a much larger clone, so this may be a sequencing read error. The genes are TRBV12-3 or TRBV12-4 and TRBJ1-5; 7 bases line up with TRBD1. V was clipped by 4 bases and J by 6 bases; unmatched bases: 6. CDR3 length: 14 residues. The CDR3, as DNA: TGTGCCAGCAGTTGGTCAGGGGGAGGTCAGCCCCAGCATTTT. Residues: CASSWSGGGQPQHF.

This clonotype was seen a handful of times. The CDR3 sequence is CASSQEMAGVYGYTF. In DNA, the CDR3 is TGCGCCAGCAGCCAAGAAATGGCAGGGGTCTATGGCTACACCTTC. The rearrangement links TRBV4-3 to TRBJ1-2; D might be TRBD1 (6 bases). Trimming left V 0 bases short and J 4 bases short, with 12 bases between. There are 15 residues in the CDR3. Per germline, CDR1 LGHNA and CDR2 YSLEER.

The V call is TRBV7-2, the J call TRBJ2-5, with D tentatively TRBD2 (6 bases). The germline CDR1 and CDR2 sequences are SGHTA and FQGNSA. There are 15 residues in the CDR3. V was cut by 5 bases and J by 5 bases, with 18 bases left in between. Here the CDR3 DNA reads TGTGCCAGCAGCCCCTTAGCGGCGGGCGGGGAGACCCAGTACTTC. This codes for CASSPLAAGGETQYF.

This chain joins TRBV6-1 and TRBJ1-5; tentative D call: TRBD1 (5 bases). CDR3 length equals 12 residues. V was cut by 1 base and J by 9 bases, with 7 bases left in between. Germline assignment: CDR1 MNHNS and CDR2 SASEGT. The CDR3 DNA reads TGTGCCAGCAGTGAAGGGGACCCGCCCCAGCATTTT. This sequence encodes CASSEGDPPQHF.

A few counts support this clonotype. The CDR3 DNA sequence: TGTGCCAGCAGCTCTCAGGGGGTGAATGAAAAACTGTTTTTT. Its protein product is CASSSQGVNEKLFF. V gene TRBV7-9 combines with J gene TRBJ1-4; 7 bases fit TRBD1. The CDR3 loop spans 14 amino acids. J lost 5 bases, V lost 4 bases, and 4 bases had no gene match. Germline assignment: CDR1 SEHNR and CDR2 FQNEAQ (reference sequence).

To note about this clonotype: It may be a read error: a sequence one base away is much more abundant. The rearrangement links TRBV19 to TRBJ2-7; no reliable D call. CDR3 length: 11 amino acids. Germline CDR1 LNHDA, CDR2 SQIVND (reference sequence). Trimming removed 10 bases from V and 4 bases from J, with 11 bases in between. The CDR3 sequence: CATLYGYEQYF. In DNA form, the CDR3 reads TGTGCCACCCTGTATGGATACGAGCAGTACTTC.

This clonotype has ten or more counts. The DNA of the CDR3 is TGTGCTAGTGGCCTCGACAGCAGCTCCTACAATGAGCAGTTCTTC. As protein: CASGLDSSSYNEQFF. V is TRBV12-5 and J is TRBJ2-1, with D perhaps matching TRBD1 (5 bases). V was cut by 6 bases and J by 0 bases, with 12 bases left in between. Per germline, CDR1 LGHNT and CDR2 FRNRAP. CDR3 length equals 15 residues.

This clonotype has a handful of counts. The chain recombines TRBV9 with TRBJ2-7; D is uncertain. The V end was cut by 3 bases, the J end by 3 bases, with 7 bases between. CDR1 SGDLS and CDR2 YYNGEE come from the germline V gene. The CDR3 has 12 amino acids. The DNA for the CDR3 is TGTGCCAGCAGCGACCGGAACTACGAGCAGTACTTC. Translation: CASSDRNYEQYF.